The subject of this entry is one TCR beta chain. Antigen specificity is unknown. TCR beta cDNA libraries included unique molecular identifiers. T cells numbering roughly 0.9 to 10 million yielded cDNA molecules that totaled about 500,000. TCRdb itself ran the PCR reads through MiXCR, one entry per CDR3 protein. This table has hundreds of thousands of distinct CDR3 sequences, roughly 58% appearing once. The data belong to a study of post-analysis software for immune sequencing data. Study conclusions and caveats: Controls showed significantly higher normalized Chao1 diversity than did multiple sclerosis patients.

What was sequenced was blood. This clonotype originated in a girl under 18 with multiple sclerosis.

Here the CDR3 DNA reads TGCAGTGCTTTACCGGGACTAACCTACAATGAGCAGTTCTTC. Amino acid sequence: CSALPGLTYNEQFF. The V gene is TRBV20-1, the J gene TRBJ2-1; 7 nucleotides align to TRBD2. This CDR3 has 14 residues. V shed 5 bases, J shed 2 bases, and the junction held 6 bases outside the gene matches. Germline V gene lookup returns CDR1 DFQATT and CDR2 SNEGSKA (reference sequence).